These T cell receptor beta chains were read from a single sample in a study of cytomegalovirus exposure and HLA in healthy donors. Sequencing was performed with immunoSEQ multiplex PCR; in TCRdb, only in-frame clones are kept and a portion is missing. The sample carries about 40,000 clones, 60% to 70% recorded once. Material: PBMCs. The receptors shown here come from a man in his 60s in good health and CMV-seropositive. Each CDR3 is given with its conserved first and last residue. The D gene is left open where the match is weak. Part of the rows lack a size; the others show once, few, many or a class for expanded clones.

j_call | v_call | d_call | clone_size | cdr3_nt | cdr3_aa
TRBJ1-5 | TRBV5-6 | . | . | TGTGCCAGCAGCTGGAGGGGTCAGCCCCAGCATTTT | CASSWRGQPQHF
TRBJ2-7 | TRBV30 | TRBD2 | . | TGTGCCTCGACTATAGCGGGAGGCGACTACGAGCAGTACTTC | CASTIAGGDYEQYF
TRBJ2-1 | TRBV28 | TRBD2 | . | TGTGCCAGCAGGCCTAGCGGGAGTTCCTACAATGAGCAGTTCTTC | CASRPSGSSYNEQFF
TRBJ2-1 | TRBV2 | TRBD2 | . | TGTGCCAGCAGTTCCCCTCTAGCGGGAAAATTCGATGAGCAGTTCTTC | CASSSPLAGKFDEQFF
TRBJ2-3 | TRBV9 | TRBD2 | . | TGTGCCAGCAGCCCGCGGGAGCGGGCAGATACGCAGTATTTT | CASSPRERADTQYF
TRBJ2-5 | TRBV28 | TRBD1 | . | TGTGCCAGCACCAGGGGGCGGGAGACCCAGTACTTC | CASTRGRETQYF
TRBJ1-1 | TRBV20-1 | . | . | TGCAGTGCTAGTCTGGGGCTCGGAGCTTTCTTT | CSASLGLGAFF
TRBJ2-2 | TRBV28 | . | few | TGTGCCAGCACAGGGTTGATGCAAGCGTTTGTGAACACCGGGGAGCTGTTTTTT | CASTGLMQAFVNTGELFF
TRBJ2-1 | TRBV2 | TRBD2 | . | TGTGCCAGCAGTGAATGGCGGGAGCTGTACAATGAGCAGTTCTTC | CASSEWRELYNEQFF
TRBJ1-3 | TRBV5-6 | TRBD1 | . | TGTGCCAGCAGCTCAAGGACAGGGAGGGTCGTGAACACCATATATTTT | CASSSRTGRVVNTIYF
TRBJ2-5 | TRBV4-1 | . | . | TGCGCCAGCAGCCAAGCGAGGGCAGAGACCCAGTACTTC | CASSQARAETQYF
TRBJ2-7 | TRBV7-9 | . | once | TGTGCCAGCAGCCCCAGTTCGAACCACGAGCAGTACTTC | CASSPSSNHEQYF
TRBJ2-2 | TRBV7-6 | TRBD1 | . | TGTGCCAGCAGCTTAGGACAGGGGGCGTCCGGGGAGCTGTTTTTT | CASSLGQGASGELFF
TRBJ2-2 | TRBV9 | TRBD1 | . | TGTGCCAGCAGCCAAAGGGACAGAAACACCGGGGAGCTGTTTTTT | CASSQRDRNTGELFF
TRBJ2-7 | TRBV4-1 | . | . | TGCGCCAGCAGCCATCAATTGAGGGAGCAGTACTTC | CASSHQLREQYF
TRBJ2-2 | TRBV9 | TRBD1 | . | TGTGCCAGCAGCGTATCAGGGGGCAACGCCGGGGAGCTGTTTTTT | CASSVSGGNAGELFF
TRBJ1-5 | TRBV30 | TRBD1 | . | TGTGCCTGGAGCCCACAGGGGGCGGATATTTATAGCAATCAGCCCCAGCATTTT | CAWSPQGADIYSNQPQHF
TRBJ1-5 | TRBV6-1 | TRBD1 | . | TGTGCCAGCAGTGACGGACAGGGGGCGGTACAGCCCCAGCATTTT | CASSDGQGAVQPQHF
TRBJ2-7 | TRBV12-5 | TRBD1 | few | TGTGCTAGTGGTTTGGACGAATACAGGGGGCGCGAGCAGTACTTC | CASGLDEYRGREQYF
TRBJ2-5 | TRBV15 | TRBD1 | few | TGTGCCACCCAACGGGACAGGTCCAAAGAGACCCAGTACTTC | CATQRDRSKETQYF